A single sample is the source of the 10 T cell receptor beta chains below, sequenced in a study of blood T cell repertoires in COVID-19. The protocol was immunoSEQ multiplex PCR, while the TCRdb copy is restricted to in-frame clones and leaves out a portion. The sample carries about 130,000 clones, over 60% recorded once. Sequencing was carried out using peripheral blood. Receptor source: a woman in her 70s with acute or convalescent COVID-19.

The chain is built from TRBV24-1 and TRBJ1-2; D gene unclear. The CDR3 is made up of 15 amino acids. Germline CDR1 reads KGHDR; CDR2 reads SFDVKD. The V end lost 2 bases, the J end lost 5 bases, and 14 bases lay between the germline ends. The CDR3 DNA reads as TGTGCCACCAGTGATTCCCGGGGTGAGAGGTATGGCTACACCTTC. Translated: CATSDSRGERYGYTF.

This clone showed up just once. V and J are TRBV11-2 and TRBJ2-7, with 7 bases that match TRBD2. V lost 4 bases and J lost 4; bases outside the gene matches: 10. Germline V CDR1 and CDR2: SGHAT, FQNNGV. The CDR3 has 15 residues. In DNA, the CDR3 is TGTGCCAGCAGCTCGCACGCACTAGCGCCATACGAGCAGTACTTC. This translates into CASSSHALAPYEQYF.

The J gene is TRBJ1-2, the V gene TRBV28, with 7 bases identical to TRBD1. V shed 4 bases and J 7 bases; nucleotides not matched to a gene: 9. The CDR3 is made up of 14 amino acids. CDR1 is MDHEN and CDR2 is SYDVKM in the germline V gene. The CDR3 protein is CASSSLSTGLGYTF. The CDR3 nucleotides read TGTGCCAGCAGTTCCCTTTCGACAGGGCTTGGCTACACCTTC.

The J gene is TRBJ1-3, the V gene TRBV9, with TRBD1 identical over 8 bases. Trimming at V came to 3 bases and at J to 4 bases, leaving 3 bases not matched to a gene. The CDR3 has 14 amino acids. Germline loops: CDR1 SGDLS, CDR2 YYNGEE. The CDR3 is CASSGQGKGNTIYF. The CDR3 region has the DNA TGTGCCAGCAGCGGACAGGGGAAGGGAAACACCATATATTTT.

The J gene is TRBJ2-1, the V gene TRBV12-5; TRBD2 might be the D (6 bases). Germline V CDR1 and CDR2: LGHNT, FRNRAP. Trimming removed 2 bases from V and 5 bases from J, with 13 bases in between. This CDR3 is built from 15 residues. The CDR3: CASGLWGLGNNEQFF. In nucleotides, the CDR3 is TGTGCTAGTGGTTTGTGGGGACTGGGAAACAATGAGCAGTTCTTC.

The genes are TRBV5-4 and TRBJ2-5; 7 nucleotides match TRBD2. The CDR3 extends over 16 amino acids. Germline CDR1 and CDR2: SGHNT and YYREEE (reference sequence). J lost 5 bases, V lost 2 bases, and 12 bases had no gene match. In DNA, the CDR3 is TGTGCCAGCAGCTTCTTACGCGGGAGTCCGCGGGAGACCCAGTACTTC. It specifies CASSFLRGSPRETQYF.

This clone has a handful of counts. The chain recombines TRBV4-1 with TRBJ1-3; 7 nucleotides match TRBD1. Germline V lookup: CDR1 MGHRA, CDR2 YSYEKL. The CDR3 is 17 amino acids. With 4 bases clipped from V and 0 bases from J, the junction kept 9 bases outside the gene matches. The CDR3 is CASSRAGQRLSGNTIYF. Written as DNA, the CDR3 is TGCGCCAGCAGCCGGGCGGGACAGCGCCTCTCTGGAAACACCATATATTTT.

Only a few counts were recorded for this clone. The DNA for the CDR3 is TGTGCCAGCAACCTAAACCCCACCGGGGAGCTGTTTTTT. It specifies CASNLNPTGELFF. The chain uses TRBV2 and TRBJ2-2; the D is unclear. CDR3 length: 13 residues. Germline V gene lookup returns CDR1 SNHLY and CDR2 FYNNEI. V was cut by 7 bases and J by 4 bases, with 10 bases left in between.

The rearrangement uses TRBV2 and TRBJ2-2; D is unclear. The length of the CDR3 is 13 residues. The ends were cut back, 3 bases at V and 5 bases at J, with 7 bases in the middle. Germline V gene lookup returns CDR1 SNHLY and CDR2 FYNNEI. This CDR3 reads CASSDTVTGELFF. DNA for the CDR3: TGTGCCAGCAGTGACACTGTAACCGGGGAGCTGTTTTTT.

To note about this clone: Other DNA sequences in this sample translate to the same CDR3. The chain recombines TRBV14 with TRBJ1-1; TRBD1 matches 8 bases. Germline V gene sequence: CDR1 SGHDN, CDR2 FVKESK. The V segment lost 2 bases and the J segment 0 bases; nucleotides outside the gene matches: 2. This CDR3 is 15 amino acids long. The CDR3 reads CASSQRTGMNTEAFF. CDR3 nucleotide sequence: TGTGCCAGCAGCCAACGGACAGGGATGAACACTGAAGCTTTCTTT.